This note documents a single T cell receptor beta chain sequence. As yet, its antigen is unknown. Trimming took off 4 bases at V and 2 bases at J, with 10 bases between the two ends. The CDR3 totals 13 residues. CDR1 is SGHDT, CDR2 YYEEEE, per germline. The data stem from a study of cytomegalovirus exposure and HLA in healthy donors. The study ran its PCR with 60 Vbeta and 13 Jbeta primers. The table came from immunoSEQ multiplex PCR; TCRdb's copy has only in-frame clones and leaves some out. The top ten hold around 5.4% of the sample, which has 150,000 to 200,000 clones, 80% seen once. The study's findings and limits: There were several of the most significant clusters that appeared linked to common viral pathogens in a later analysis. In an earlier analysis, in around 590 donors, most V segments appeared productive either ~87% or ~30% of the time. The classifier was said to identify cytomegalovirus status with high specificity and sensitivity.

Sequencing was carried out using PBMCs. This chain joins TRBV5-6 and TRBJ2-7; tentative D call: TRBD1 (5 bases). The receptor was isolated from a man aged 35 to 55 in good health and CMV-seronegative. DNA of the CDR3: TGTGCCAGCAGCACGGACACCACCTACGAGCAGTACTTC. Its protein product is CASSTDTTYEQYF.